A selection of T cell receptor beta chains follows, all from one sample in a study of blood T cell repertoires in COVID-19. Only in-frame clones appear in the TCRdb table, and some are missing; sequencing was by immunoSEQ multiplex PCR. The repertoire holds approximately 300,000 clones, around nine tenths seen once, with more than 6% in the top ten. The sequencing sample was made of peripheral blood. These receptors all stem from a young woman with COVID-19, enrolled during active disease. Each CDR3 is given with its conserved first and last residue. A D gene is named only where the DNA matches it firmly. Part of the rows lack a size; the others show once, few, many or a class for expanded clones.

d_gene: TRBD2; v_gene: TRBV27; j_gene: TRBJ2-7; abundance: NA; CDR3nt: TGTGCCAGCAGTTTATCGAATAGCGGGGGTGTCTACGAGCAGTACTTC; CDR3aa: CASSLSNSGGVYEQYF
d_gene: NA; v_gene: TRBV4-1; j_gene: TRBJ1-5; abundance: NA; CDR3nt: TGCGCCAGCAGCCAAGATAATCGGGGGGCGGGAAGCAATCAGCCCCAGCATTTT; CDR3aa: CASSQDNRGAGSNQPQHF
d_gene: TRBD1; v_gene: TRBV4-1; j_gene: TRBJ1-2; abundance: NA; CDR3nt: TGCGCCAGCAGCCAAGATTCCCAGGGGGCCTATTCCTCTAACTATGGCTACACCTTC; CDR3aa: CASSQDSQGAYSSNYGYTF
d_gene: NA; v_gene: TRBV15; j_gene: TRBJ2-7; abundance: NA; CDR3nt: TGTGCCACCAGCAGAGATAGCGGCGGCTCCTACGAGCAGTACTTC; CDR3aa: CATSRDSGGSYEQYF
d_gene: TRBD2; v_gene: TRBV6-5; j_gene: TRBJ2-3; abundance: NA; CDR3nt: TGTGCCACGGGACTAGCGGGAATGGATACGCAGTATTTT; CDR3aa: CATGLAGMDTQYF
d_gene: NA; v_gene: TRBV9; j_gene: TRBJ1-2; abundance: once; CDR3nt: TGTGCCAGCAGCGTAGGCGGTGTAGGGGTCAAATATGGCTACACCTTC; CDR3aa: CASSVGGVGVKYGYTF
d_gene: TRBD2; v_gene: TRBV10-1; j_gene: TRBJ2-3; abundance: NA; CDR3nt: TGCGCCAGCAGTGAAGTAGCGGGAGTAGTAGATACGCAGTATTTT; CDR3aa: CASSEVAGVVDTQYF
d_gene: TRBD2; v_gene: TRBV6-5; j_gene: TRBJ2-7; abundance: NA; CDR3nt: TGTGCCAGCAGGCGGACTAGCGGGAGTTACGAGCAGTACTTC; CDR3aa: CASRRTSGSYEQYF
d_gene: NA; v_gene: TRBV7-6; j_gene: TRBJ1-5; abundance: NA; CDR3nt: TGTGCCAGCAGCTTATCCGGGAATAGCAATCAGCCCCAGCATTTT; CDR3aa: CASSLSGNSNQPQHF
d_gene: TRBD2; v_gene: TRBV28; j_gene: TRBJ2-7; abundance: NA; CDR3nt: TGTGCCAGCACCTTGGCGGGGGGCCCCACCTACGAGCAGTACTTC; CDR3aa: CASTLAGGPTYEQYF
d_gene: TRBD2; v_gene: TRBV5-1; j_gene: TRBJ2-4; abundance: NA; CDR3nt: TGCGCCAGCAGCTTGGGGTCAGGGAGGGACATTCAGTACTTC; CDR3aa: CASSLGSGRDIQYF
d_gene: NA; v_gene: TRBV3-1/TRBV3-2; j_gene: TRBJ2-1; abundance: NA; CDR3nt: TGTGCCAGCAGTCTAGAGGGTGAGCAGTTCTTC; CDR3aa: CASSLEGEQFF
d_gene: NA; v_gene: TRBV7-8; j_gene: TRBJ2-5; abundance: once; CDR3nt: TGTGCCAGCAGCTTGTTGAGGAACCAAGAGACCCAGTACTTC; CDR3aa: CASSLLRNQETQYF
d_gene: TRBD2; v_gene: TRBV7-9; j_gene: TRBJ2-4; abundance: once; CDR3nt: TGTGCCTTAGACGCGGGGGGACGGGCCAAAAACATTCAGTACTTC; CDR3aa: CALDAGGRAKNIQYF
d_gene: TRBD2; v_gene: TRBV4-1; j_gene: TRBJ2-7; abundance: NA; CDR3nt: TGCGCCAGCAGCCGCCAGACGGGAGGGTTCTACGAGCAGTACTTC; CDR3aa: CASSRQTGGFYEQYF
d_gene: NA; v_gene: TRBV19; j_gene: TRBJ1-3; abundance: NA; CDR3nt: TGTGCCAGTAGTTTCGGGACTCGCTCTGGAAACACCATATATTTT; CDR3aa: CASSFGTRSGNTIYF
d_gene: TRBD1; v_gene: TRBV7-2; j_gene: TRBJ2-7; abundance: NA; CDR3nt: TGTGCCAGCAGCAGAGACAGGGGCCTCTCCTACGAGCAGTACTTC; CDR3aa: CASSRDRGLSYEQYF
d_gene: NA; v_gene: TRBV27; j_gene: TRBJ2-7; abundance: NA; CDR3nt: TGTGCCAGCAGTTTAACCCCGGGCTCCTACGAGCAGTACTTC; CDR3aa: CASSLTPGSYEQYF
d_gene: NA; v_gene: TRBV3-1/TRBV3-2; j_gene: TRBJ1-1; abundance: NA; CDR3nt: TGTGCCAGCAGCCAAGTGCGAGGGGGTACTGAAGCTTTCTTT; CDR3aa: CASSQVRGGTEAFF
d_gene: NA; v_gene: TRBV7-9; j_gene: TRBJ2-3; abundance: NA; CDR3nt: TGTGCCAGCAGCTTAGGTACGGCAAGAGGAGATACGCAGTATTTT; CDR3aa: CASSLGTARGDTQYF
d_gene: TRBD1; v_gene: TRBV24-1; j_gene: TRBJ2-3; abundance: NA; CDR3nt: TGTGCCACCAGTGATGGCCGACAGGGGAGCACAGATACGCAGTATTTT; CDR3aa: CATSDGRQGSTDTQYF
d_gene: NA; v_gene: TRBV28; j_gene: TRBJ2-5; abundance: NA; CDR3nt: TGTGCCAGCAGTTGGTACGTAGCCGATCAAGAGACCCAGTACTTC; CDR3aa: CASSWYVADQETQYF
d_gene: TRBD2; v_gene: TRBV18; j_gene: TRBJ2-3; abundance: NA; CDR3nt: TGTGCCAGCTCACCACTAGCGGGAAAAGAGACAGATACGCAGTATTTT; CDR3aa: CASSPLAGKETDTQYF
d_gene: NA; v_gene: TRBV10-3; j_gene: TRBJ2-3; abundance: NA; CDR3nt: TGTGCCATAGGTGGAGGGGTGTCCACAGATACGCAGTATTTT; CDR3aa: CAIGGGVSTDTQYF
d_gene: NA; v_gene: TRBV9; j_gene: TRBJ2-3; abundance: once; CDR3nt: TGTGCCAGCAGCGTAGCTTACACAGATACGCAGTATTTT; CDR3aa: CASSVAYTDTQYF
d_gene: TRBD2; v_gene: TRBV11-1; j_gene: TRBJ2-3; abundance: NA; CDR3nt: TGTGCCAGCAGCTACGCGGGAGGGAGCACAGATACGCAGTATTTT; CDR3aa: CASSYAGGSTDTQYF
d_gene: NA; v_gene: TRBV5-1; j_gene: TRBJ2-7; abundance: NA; CDR3nt: TGCGCCAGCAGCTTGGCCATTTCCTACGAGCAGTACTTC; CDR3aa: CASSLAISYEQYF
d_gene: TRBD2; v_gene: TRBV29-1; j_gene: TRBJ2-3; abundance: NA; CDR3nt: TGCAGCGTTCGAAGCGGGACCGATACGCAGTATTTT; CDR3aa: CSVRSGTDTQYF
d_gene: NA; v_gene: TRBV28; j_gene: TRBJ2-1; abundance: NA; CDR3nt: TGTGCCAGCAGTTTGGAAGCGGGCACGAGGGGTAATGAGCAGTTCTTC; CDR3aa: CASSLEAGTRGNEQFF
d_gene: NA; v_gene: TRBV11-2; j_gene: TRBJ2-4; abundance: NA; CDR3nt: TGTGCCAGCAGCTTTCGGAGAAACATTCAGTACTTC; CDR3aa: CASSFRRNIQYF
d_gene: NA; v_gene: TRBV18; j_gene: TRBJ1-5; abundance: NA; CDR3nt: TGTGCCAGCTCCTCAGGTTCTCAGCCCCAGCATTTT; CDR3aa: CASSSGSQPQHF
d_gene: NA; v_gene: TRBV6-5; j_gene: TRBJ1-4; abundance: NA; CDR3nt: TGTGCCAGCATCGTGCCAGGGATTGAAAAACTGTTTTTT; CDR3aa: CASIVPGIEKLFF
d_gene: NA; v_gene: TRBV11-2; j_gene: TRBJ2-7; abundance: NA; CDR3nt: TGTGCCAGCAGCGGCCGGGGTAGCGGAGCCTACGAGCAGTACTTC; CDR3aa: CASSGRGSGAYEQYF
d_gene: NA; v_gene: TRBV5-4; j_gene: TRBJ1-1; abundance: NA; CDR3nt: TGTGCCAGCAGCAGTCGTAGGGGGGGCACTGAAGCTTTCTTT; CDR3aa: CASSSRRGGTEAFF
d_gene: NA; v_gene: TRBV7-9; j_gene: TRBJ1-1; abundance: NA; CDR3nt: TGTGCCAGCAGCTTCTTAACTGAAGCTTTCTTT; CDR3aa: CASSFLTEAFF
d_gene: NA; v_gene: TRBV6-5; j_gene: TRBJ1-2; abundance: NA; CDR3nt: TGTGCCAGCAGTCTGCAGGCTCCTAACTATGGCTACACCTTC; CDR3aa: CASSLQAPNYGYTF
d_gene: TRBD1; v_gene: TRBV3-1/TRBV3-2; j_gene: TRBJ2-2; abundance: NA; CDR3nt: TGTGCCAGCAGCCTCCGCCGGGACAGGGTTCTGGCCGGGGAGCTGTTTTTT; CDR3aa: CASSLRRDRVLAGELFF
d_gene: TRBD1; v_gene: TRBV6-4; j_gene: TRBJ1-5; abundance: NA; CDR3nt: TGTGCCAGCAGACCGGGACAGCGCGAGCAGCCCCAGCATTTT; CDR3aa: CASRPGQREQPQHF
d_gene: NA; v_gene: TRBV9; j_gene: TRBJ2-7; abundance: once; CDR3nt: TGTGCCAGCAGCGTCGGGGAAGCCTACGAGCAGTACTTC; CDR3aa: CASSVGEAYEQYF
d_gene: NA; v_gene: TRBV27; j_gene: TRBJ2-2; abundance: NA; CDR3nt: TGTGCCAGCAGTTCCCTGGCGGGGTCCACCGGGGAGCTGTTTTTT; CDR3aa: CASSSLAGSTGELFF
d_gene: NA; v_gene: TRBV6-5; j_gene: TRBJ1-6; abundance: NA; CDR3nt: TGTGCCAGCAGTCCTCTTGCGGTGGGTAATTCACCCCTCCACTTT; CDR3aa: CASSPLAVGNSPLHF
d_gene: TRBD1; v_gene: TRBV27; j_gene: TRBJ1-6; abundance: NA; CDR3nt: TGTGCCAGCAGTCAGATCACAGGGGACGGTTCACCCCTCCACTTT; CDR3aa: CASSQITGDGSPLHF
d_gene: NA; v_gene: TRBV19; j_gene: TRBJ1-2; abundance: NA; CDR3nt: TGTGCCAGTAGTATTCCGGCTAACTATGGCTACACCTTC; CDR3aa: CASSIPANYGYTF
d_gene: TRBD2; v_gene: TRBV5-5; j_gene: TRBJ2-7; abundance: NA; CDR3nt: TGTGCCAGCAGCTCGACTAGCGGGGCGGTCGAGCAGTACTTC; CDR3aa: CASSSTSGAVEQYF
d_gene: NA; v_gene: TRBV19; j_gene: TRBJ1-2; abundance: NA; CDR3nt: TGTGCCAGTAGTATCCGAGACAGTACTGTCGGCGGCTACACCTTC; CDR3aa: CASSIRDSTVGGYTF
d_gene: TRBD1; v_gene: TRBV4-1; j_gene: TRBJ2-1; abundance: NA; CDR3nt: TGCGCCAGCAGCCACTTAGACAGGGGGACCAATGAGCAGTTCTTC; CDR3aa: CASSHLDRGTNEQFF
d_gene: TRBD1; v_gene: TRBV9; j_gene: TRBJ2-2; abundance: NA; CDR3nt: TGTGCCAGCAGCGTAGGACAGGGCACGAACACCGGGGAGCTGTTTTTT; CDR3aa: CASSVGQGTNTGELFF
d_gene: TRBD1; v_gene: TRBV7-8; j_gene: TRBJ1-2; abundance: NA; CDR3nt: TGTGCCAGCAGTCTCGGGACAGGGGGCTACTCCTATGGCTACACCTTC; CDR3aa: CASSLGTGGYSYGYTF
d_gene: NA; v_gene: TRBV7-2; j_gene: TRBJ2-2; abundance: NA; CDR3nt: TGTGCCAGCAGGGGCGGGACTCCCCTGGCCGGGGAGCTGTTTTTT; CDR3aa: CASRGGTPLAGELFF
d_gene: NA; v_gene: TRBV11-1; j_gene: TRBJ1-4; abundance: NA; CDR3nt: TGTGCCAGCAGCTTCGGGAATACGGCAACTAATGAAAAACTGTTTTTT; CDR3aa: CASSFGNTATNEKLFF
d_gene: TRBD1; v_gene: TRBV27; j_gene: TRBJ2-1; abundance: NA; CDR3nt: TGTGCCAGCAGTGAACGACAGGGGCCCAATGAGCAGTTCTTC; CDR3aa: CASSERQGPNEQFF
d_gene: TRBD1; v_gene: TRBV19; j_gene: TRBJ1-2; abundance: NA; CDR3nt: TGTGCCAGTACACGGACAGGACTCTATGGCTACACCTTC; CDR3aa: CASTRTGLYGYTF
d_gene: NA; v_gene: TRBV7-2; j_gene: TRBJ2-7; abundance: NA; CDR3nt: TGTGCCAGCAGCTTAGGGGGGACCCCGGGGGCCTACGAGCAGTACTTC; CDR3aa: CASSLGGTPGAYEQYF
d_gene: NA; v_gene: TRBV28; j_gene: TRBJ1-6; abundance: NA; CDR3nt: TGTGCCAGCAGTTTACCCACCTATAATTCACCCCTCCACTTT; CDR3aa: CASSLPTYNSPLHF